These T cell receptor beta chains were read from a single sample in a study of blood T cell repertoires in COVID-19. Clones were sequenced by immunoSEQ multiplex PCR, and TCRdb holds only the in-frame ones, with some missing. The sample yields under 70,000 clones, around 90% seen once. The source material was peripheral blood. The receptor set was obtained from an elderly man with acute or convalescent COVID-19. Each CDR3 is given with its conserved first and last residue. Each record gives: clone size, D gene, J gene, V gene, CDR3 DNA, CDR3 protein. A D gene is named only where the DNA matches it firmly. Not every row has a clone size; where given, it reads once, few, many or a size class.

abundance: .; d_gene: .; j_gene: TRBJ1-1; v_gene: TRBV3-1/TRBV3-2; CDR3nt: TGTGCCAGCAGCCAAGCAGGGGACACTGAAGCTTTCTTT; CDR3aa: CASSQAGDTEAFF
abundance: .; d_gene: .; j_gene: TRBJ2-3; v_gene: TRBV2; CDR3nt: TGTGCCAGCAGTGACAGGAGGTCGGGGGATACGCAGTATTTT; CDR3aa: CASSDRRSGDTQYF
abundance: .; d_gene: TRBD1; j_gene: TRBJ2-3; v_gene: TRBV5-1; CDR3nt: TGCGCCAGCAGCTTTGCCGGGACAGGGTTCAATACGCAGTATTTT; CDR3aa: CASSFAGTGFNTQYF
abundance: once; d_gene: TRBD1; j_gene: TRBJ1-5; v_gene: TRBV5-6; CDR3nt: TGTGCCAGCAGCGTGACAGGGCCGAATCAGCCCCAGCATTTT; CDR3aa: CASSVTGPNQPQHF
abundance: .; d_gene: .; j_gene: TRBJ1-6; v_gene: TRBV11-1; CDR3nt: TGTGCCAGCAGCTCCGAAGGGGGTTCACCCCTCCACTTT; CDR3aa: CASSSEGGSPLHF
abundance: .; d_gene: TRBD1; j_gene: TRBJ1-1; v_gene: TRBV23-1; CDR3nt: TGCGCCGGGGGACAGGGGAACACTGAAGCTTTCTTT; CDR3aa: CAGGQGNTEAFF
abundance: .; d_gene: TRBD1; j_gene: TRBJ2-3; v_gene: TRBV7-3; CDR3nt: TGTGCCAGCAGCTCGGACAGGGGAAGCACAGATACGCAGTATTTT; CDR3aa: CASSSDRGSTDTQYF
abundance: .; d_gene: TRBD2; j_gene: TRBJ2-5; v_gene: TRBV7-2; CDR3nt: TGTGCCAGCAGCTTAACGTTACTAGCGGGGCAAGAGACCCAGTACTTC; CDR3aa: CASSLTLLAGQETQYF
abundance: .; d_gene: .; j_gene: TRBJ1-2; v_gene: TRBV6-5; CDR3nt: TGTGCCAGCAGTTACTCTTTGGACAGAGCCTATGGCTACACCTTC; CDR3aa: CASSYSLDRAYGYTF
abundance: .; d_gene: .; j_gene: TRBJ1-2; v_gene: TRBV28; CDR3nt: TGTGCCAGCAGCCCCCTAGGACTCGACTATGGCTACACCTTC; CDR3aa: CASSPLGLDYGYTF
abundance: .; d_gene: TRBD1; j_gene: TRBJ1-2; v_gene: TRBV3-1/TRBV3-2; CDR3nt: TGTGCCAGCAGCCCTACGCTGACAGGGGGCAGCAACTATGGCTACACCTTC; CDR3aa: CASSPTLTGGSNYGYTF
abundance: .; d_gene: TRBD2; j_gene: TRBJ2-5; v_gene: TRBV29-1; CDR3nt: TGCAGCGTTGCTAGCGGGGGGTCGGTTGAGACCCAGTACTTC; CDR3aa: CSVASGGSVETQYF
abundance: .; d_gene: TRBD1; j_gene: TRBJ2-7; v_gene: TRBV5-4; CDR3nt: TGTGCCAGCAGCCGACAGGGAAGCGACGAGCAGTACTTC; CDR3aa: CASSRQGSDEQYF
abundance: .; d_gene: .; j_gene: TRBJ2-1; v_gene: TRBV7-8; CDR3nt: TGTGCCAGCAGCCGGGCCGCTTACAATGAGCAGTTCTTC; CDR3aa: CASSRAAYNEQFF
abundance: .; d_gene: .; j_gene: TRBJ1-3; v_gene: TRBV16; CDR3nt: TGTGCCAGCAGCCAATCGGCAGTGGTTGGAAACACCATATATTTT; CDR3aa: CASSQSAVVGNTIYF
abundance: .; d_gene: TRBD1; j_gene: TRBJ2-5; v_gene: TRBV18; CDR3nt: TGTGCCAGCTCACCGGGGACAGTGGAGCAAGAGACCCAGTACTTC; CDR3aa: CASSPGTVEQETQYF
abundance: .; d_gene: TRBD1; j_gene: TRBJ2-7; v_gene: TRBV10-3; CDR3nt: TGTGCCATCAGAGCAGGGACAGACAGCTACGAGCAGTACTTC; CDR3aa: CAIRAGTDSYEQYF
abundance: .; d_gene: TRBD1; j_gene: TRBJ2-7; v_gene: TRBV15; CDR3nt: TGTGCCACATCGGTTGGGACAGGGAACTACGAGCAGTACTTC; CDR3aa: CATSVGTGNYEQYF
abundance: .; d_gene: TRBD2; j_gene: TRBJ2-3; v_gene: TRBV30; CDR3nt: TGTGCCTGGAATAGACTAGCGGGGGAGGCAGATACGCAGTATTTT; CDR3aa: CAWNRLAGEADTQYF
abundance: few; d_gene: TRBD2; j_gene: TRBJ2-3; v_gene: TRBV28; CDR3nt: TGTGCCAGCAGTCCACGGGGAGCGGGGGGGACAGATACGCAGTATTTT; CDR3aa: CASSPRGAGGTDTQYF
abundance: .; d_gene: TRBD1; j_gene: TRBJ1-1; v_gene: TRBV6-5; CDR3nt: TGTGCCAGCAGGCCGGGACAGATGAACACTGAAGCTTTCTTT; CDR3aa: CASRPGQMNTEAFF
abundance: .; d_gene: TRBD1; j_gene: TRBJ1-2; v_gene: TRBV5-1; CDR3nt: TGCGCCAGCAGCGCTCCGGGACAGGGGGCTAAAGGCTACACCTTC; CDR3aa: CASSAPGQGAKGYTF
abundance: .; d_gene: TRBD1; j_gene: TRBJ2-7; v_gene: TRBV12-3/TRBV12-4; CDR3nt: TGTGCCAGCAGTCAGGACAGGGCCGAGCAGTACTTC; CDR3aa: CASSQDRAEQYF
abundance: few; d_gene: TRBD1; j_gene: TRBJ1-6; v_gene: TRBV19; CDR3nt: TGTGCCAGTAGTATAGATGGGGACAGGGGTAATTCACCCCTCCACTTT; CDR3aa: CASSIDGDRGNSPLHF
abundance: .; d_gene: TRBD1; j_gene: TRBJ1-2; v_gene: TRBV7-2; CDR3nt: TGTGCCAGCAGCTCTAGACAGGGTTATAACTATGGCTACACCTTC; CDR3aa: CASSSRQGYNYGYTF
abundance: .; d_gene: TRBD2; j_gene: TRBJ2-1; v_gene: TRBV7-9; CDR3nt: TGTGCCAGCAGCTTCCTCCTAGCGGGGGGCGGGGATGAGCAGTTCTTC; CDR3aa: CASSFLLAGGGDEQFF
abundance: once; d_gene: TRBD1; j_gene: TRBJ2-3; v_gene: TRBV6-4; CDR3nt: TGTGCCAGCAGTGTGGACAGGGGATATACGCAGTATTTT; CDR3aa: CASSVDRGYTQYF
abundance: .; d_gene: TRBD2; j_gene: TRBJ2-3; v_gene: TRBV7-8; CDR3nt: TGTGCCAGCAGCTTAAAGCTAGCGGGGTACACAGATACGCAGTATTTT; CDR3aa: CASSLKLAGYTDTQYF
abundance: .; d_gene: TRBD1; j_gene: TRBJ2-1; v_gene: TRBV6-5; CDR3nt: TGTGCCAGCAGACCCCGGACAGGTTGGAATGAGCAGTTCTTC; CDR3aa: CASRPRTGWNEQFF
abundance: .; d_gene: .; j_gene: TRBJ2-6; v_gene: TRBV19; CDR3nt: TGTGCCAGTAGGCGTGACTCTGGGGCCAACGTCCTGACTTTC; CDR3aa: CASRRDSGANVLTF
abundance: .; d_gene: .; j_gene: TRBJ2-5; v_gene: TRBV5-8; CDR3nt: TGTGCCAGCAGCTTGTCACCGGGGACAAGGGAGACCCAGTACTTC; CDR3aa: CASSLSPGTRETQYF
abundance: .; d_gene: TRBD1; j_gene: TRBJ2-1; v_gene: TRBV5-1; CDR3nt: TGCGCCAGCAGCCTGGGGGGACAGGGGTACAATGAGCAGTTCTTC; CDR3aa: CASSLGGQGYNEQFF
abundance: .; d_gene: .; j_gene: TRBJ2-2; v_gene: TRBV24-1; CDR3nt: TGTGCCACCAGTGGCCAGGGGCCCTCAAACACCGGGGAGCTGTTTTTT; CDR3aa: CATSGQGPSNTGELFF
abundance: .; d_gene: .; j_gene: TRBJ1-2; v_gene: TRBV29-1; CDR3nt: TGCAGCGTTGGTTCCCAGACAAACTATGGCTACACCTTC; CDR3aa: CSVGSQTNYGYTF
abundance: .; d_gene: .; j_gene: TRBJ1-1; v_gene: TRBV6-5; CDR3nt: TGTGCCAGCAGTCGTACGTGGGCCCAGAACACTGAAGCTTTCTTT; CDR3aa: CASSRTWAQNTEAFF
abundance: .; d_gene: .; j_gene: TRBJ1-5; v_gene: TRBV7-9; CDR3nt: TGTGCCAGCAGCAGCCGAGACAATCAGCCCCAGCATTTT; CDR3aa: CASSSRDNQPQHF
abundance: .; d_gene: TRBD1; j_gene: TRBJ1-4; v_gene: TRBV18; CDR3nt: TGTGCCAGCTCACCCTTTGGACAGGGGAATAATGAAAAACTGTTTTTT; CDR3aa: CASSPFGQGNNEKLFF
abundance: .; d_gene: TRBD2; j_gene: TRBJ2-3; v_gene: TRBV5-1; CDR3nt: TGCGCCAGCAGCTTGGAAAGCGGGGGGGATTTTACAGATACGCAGTATTTT; CDR3aa: CASSLESGGDFTDTQYF
abundance: .; d_gene: .; j_gene: TRBJ1-5; v_gene: TRBV11-2; CDR3nt: TGTGCCAGCAGCAGCCCAGGCTCCTCTCCCCAGCATTTT; CDR3aa: CASSSPGSSPQHF
abundance: .; d_gene: .; j_gene: TRBJ1-1; v_gene: TRBV6-5; CDR3nt: TGTGCCAGCAGGAACGGACAGTTGAACACTGAAGCTTTCTTT; CDR3aa: CASRNGQLNTEAFF
abundance: .; d_gene: TRBD2; j_gene: TRBJ2-5; v_gene: TRBV6-1; CDR3nt: TGTGCCAGCAGTGAAAGTAGCGGGGTTCAAGAGACCCAGTACTTC; CDR3aa: CASSESSGVQETQYF
abundance: .; d_gene: .; j_gene: TRBJ2-5; v_gene: TRBV28; CDR3nt: TGTGCCAGCAGTGGATCAGGGGAAACCTGGGGAGAGACCCAGTACTTC; CDR3aa: CASSGSGETWGETQYF
abundance: .; d_gene: .; j_gene: TRBJ2-5; v_gene: TRBV7-2; CDR3nt: TGTGCCAGCAGCTCTACTGGCGCCCTCGGGGAGACCCAGTACTTC; CDR3aa: CASSSTGALGETQYF
abundance: .; d_gene: .; j_gene: TRBJ1-5; v_gene: TRBV3-1/TRBV3-2; CDR3nt: TGTGCCAGCAGCCAAGAAGCAGGTTTTCAGCCCCAGCATTTT; CDR3aa: CASSQEAGFQPQHF
abundance: .; d_gene: .; j_gene: TRBJ2-3; v_gene: TRBV6-1; CDR3nt: TGTGCCAGCAGTGATAGCGGCGGAGGAGATACGCAGTATTTT; CDR3aa: CASSDSGGGDTQYF
abundance: .; d_gene: TRBD1; j_gene: TRBJ2-7; v_gene: TRBV7-6; CDR3nt: TGTGCCAGCAGCCTAGGGGGACAGGGGGCGGGCGAGCAGTACTTC; CDR3aa: CASSLGGQGAGEQYF
abundance: .; d_gene: TRBD1; j_gene: TRBJ2-7; v_gene: TRBV6-1; CDR3nt: TGTGCCAGCAGTGAAGCTACAGGGGGGTCCTACGAGCAGTACTTC; CDR3aa: CASSEATGGSYEQYF
abundance: .; d_gene: .; j_gene: TRBJ2-2; v_gene: TRBV5-1; CDR3nt: TGCGCCAGCAGCCCCCAGGGGGGGAACACCGGGGAGCTGTTTTTT; CDR3aa: CASSPQGGNTGELFF
abundance: .; d_gene: .; j_gene: TRBJ2-4; v_gene: TRBV7-2; CDR3nt: TGTGCCAGCAGCCCCGCGGACTCCTCGGGAAACATTCAGTACTTC; CDR3aa: CASSPADSSGNIQYF